The sequence of this T cell receptor (beta chain) was determined in a study of blood T cells in healthy people across ages. Study-wide results and caveats: A greater number of naive CD4+ cells and higher diversity distinguished long-lived donors from aged donors. It was not possible, with unsorted PBMCs, to conclusively compare naive and antigen-experienced cells.

Remarks on this clonotype: The target antigen is unknown.

Using a J-beta primer mix together with a sample-barcoded 5' primer, a second PCR was run for about 7 to 12 cycles. Each CDR3 protein gets one entry after TCRdb re-called the 5' RACE reads with MiXCR. The table has 780,000 or so distinct CDR3 sequences, roughly 50% seen once. Every donor provided roughly 10 milliliters of peripheral blood. They isolated at least 6 million PBMCs from each sample. Germline CDR1 reads GTSNPN; CDR2 reads SVGIG (reference sequence). The CDR3 runs 21 residues. V shed 5 bases and J 0 bases; nucleotides not matched to a gene: 23. The chain uses TRBV30 and TRBJ2-1, with 9 bases identical to TRBD2. Sequenced: blood. This clonotype was sampled from a man aged 35 to 55 in good health. The CDR3 protein is CAWGSQPFGAGGPSSYNEQFF. Written as DNA, the CDR3 is TGTGCCTGGGGATCACAACCTTTTGGAGCGGGGGGCCCTAGCTCCTACAATGAGCAGTTCTTC.